These 27 T cell receptor beta chains were all obtained from the same sample, sequenced in a study of T cells in Graves' hyperthyroidism and ophthalmopathy. It was RNA transcripts that yielded the amplified TCR beta CDR3 regions. Researchers ran a first-round RT-PCR on the TCR CDR3 using the HTBI primer set. TCRdb reprocessed the multiplex PCR reads with MiXCR, giving one entry per CDR3 protein. The sample includes 730,000 or so distinct CDR3 sequences, 15% to 20% of them seen just once. Sequenced material: blood. The source is a woman in her forties or fifties with Graves' hyperthyroidism that later progressed to Graves' ophthalmopathy.

This clonotype was recorded many times. The chain carries TRBV7-9 and TRBJ1-2, with D maybe TRBD1 (5 bases). The germline V gene has CDR1 SEHNR and CDR2 FQNEAQ (reference sequence). The CDR3 spans 17 residues. V lost 4 bases and J lost 4, with 22 bases in between. The CDR3 nucleotides read TGTGCCAGCAGCTCGTCCCGCCAGGGCCCTTCCTCCTATGGCTACACCTTC. Its translation: CASSSSRQGPSSYGYTF.

DNA of the CDR3: TGTGCCAGTAGTATGCCACAGCAAGAGACCCAGTACTTC. Its protein product is CASSMPQQETQYF. V is TRBV19 and J is TRBJ2-5; no clear D gene. The CDR3 runs to 13 residues. Germline CDR1 and CDR2: LNHDA and SQIVND (reference sequence). Deletions cut 3 bases from V and 2 bases from J, with 7 bases between.

This clonotype appeared a few times. The J gene is TRBJ1-4, the V gene TRBV15, with 7 bases identical to TRBD1. There are 14 residues in the CDR3. The J segment lost 8 bases and the V segment lost 8 bases, leaving 11 bases of the junction unmatched. Germline loops: CDR1 LNHNV, CDR2 YYDKDF (reference sequence). Here the CDR3 reads CATQGRQGNEKLFF. Here the CDR3 DNA reads TGTGCCACCCAGGGGAGACAGGGTAACGAAAAACTGTTTTTT. Variable domain in full (rest from reference TRBV15 and TRBJ1-4): DAMVIQNPRYQVTQFGKPVTLSCSQTLNHNVMYWYQQKSSQAPKLLFHYYDKDFNNEADTPDNFQSRRPNTSFCFLDIRSPGLGDTAMYLCATQGRQGNEKLFFGSGTQLSVL.

This clonotype was observed at least ten times. CDR3 loop: CSAPRGGNEQFF. Here the CDR3 DNA reads TGCAGTGCCCCCCGGGGGGGCAATGAGCAGTTCTTC. This chain uses TRBV20-1 with TRBJ2-1, with 8 bases lining up with TRBD2. The J segment lost 6 bases and the V segment lost 6 bases, leaving 4 bases of the junction unmatched. The germline CDR1 and CDR2 sequences are DFQATT and SNEGSKA (reference sequence). The CDR3 has 12 residues.

The chain has TRBV19 and TRBJ1-5; TRBD1 is a possible D gene (5 bases). The CDR3 is 16 residues long. Germline CDR1 is LNHDA and CDR2 is SQIVND (reference sequence). V was cut by 8 bases and J by 0 bases, with 17 bases left in between. DNA of the CDR3: TGTGCCAGTTTTCAGGGCCCTTCTTATAGCAATCAGCCCCAGCATTTT. Its translation is CASFQGPSYSNQPQHF. Drawing the rest from reference TRBV19 and TRBJ1-5, the complete variable domain is DGGITQSPKYLFRKEGQNVTLSCEQNLNHDAMYWYRQDPGQGLRLIYYSQIVNDFQKGDIAEGYSVSREKKESFPLTVTSAQKNPTAFYLCASFQGPSYSNQPQHFGDGTRLSIL.

Concerning this clonotype: Just one base apart from a much larger clone, this may be a read error. The J gene is TRBJ1-2, the V gene TRBV7-9; no firm D call. Germline CDR1 and CDR2: SEHNR and FQNEAQ (reference sequence). CDR3 length: 15 amino acids. This CDR3 reads CTSSLASDALDGYTF. The CDR3 DNA reads TGTACCAGCAGCTTAGCGTCGGATGCCCTCGATGGCTACACCTTC. Full variable domain (remainder filled in from reference TRBV7-9 and TRBJ1-2): DTGVSQNPRHKITKRGQNVTFRCDPISEHNRLYWYRQTLGQGPEFLTYFQNEAQLEKSRLLSDRFSAERPKGSFSTLEIQRTEQGDSAMYLCTSSLASDALDGYTFGSGTRLTVV.

This clonotype was recorded many times. The genes are TRBV3-1 and TRBJ1-2; D unresolved. Germline V gene sequence: CDR1 LGHDT, CDR2 YNNKEL (reference sequence). The CDR3 is made up of 13 amino acids. V lost 1 base, J lost 1 base, and 4 bases lay in between. CDR3 sequence reads: CASSQGINYGYTF. The CDR3 nucleotides read TGTGCCAGCAGCCAAGGGATTAACTATGGCTACACCTTC.

The sample holds many counts of this clonotype. V and J are TRBV27 and TRBJ2-1; TRBD1 aligns across 7 bases. The CDR3 extends over 15 amino acids. From germline, CDR1 is MNHEY and CDR2 SMNVEV (reference sequence). The V and J ends lost 0 bases and 8 bases, in that order; junction bases with no gene match: 7. For the CDR3, the DNA is TGTGCCAGCAGTTTATCGAGGGGGCCGCGGTATGAGCAGTTCTTC. It codes for CASSLSRGPRYEQFF.

A few counts support this clonotype. The rearrangement links TRBV3-1 to TRBJ1-3; D call uncertain. Germline V CDR1 and CDR2: LGHDT, YNNKEL (reference sequence). The CDR3 length is 14 residues. Trimming removed 6 bases at V and 4 bases at J, with 13 bases between. CDR3 sequence reads: CASRRSESGNTIYF. Written as DNA, the CDR3 is TGTGCCAGCAGGCGGTCGGAGTCGGGAAACACCATATATTTT.

The V gene is TRBV11-2, the J gene TRBJ2-7, with D perhaps being TRBD1 or TRBD2 (5 bases each). The V gene lost 1 base and the J gene lost 2 bases, with 15 bases spanning the gap. This CDR3 contains 16 residues. Germline V gene data show CDR1 as SGHAT and CDR2 as FQNNGV. In DNA form, the CDR3 reads TGTGCCAGCAGCTTAGCGTCCCCTCGGGGCCCCTACGAGCAGTACTTC. Translation gives CASSLASPRGPYEQYF.

This clonotype showed up many times. The V call is TRBV11-2, the J call TRBJ2-7; a weak D match, TRBD1 (6 bases). The V end was cut by 1 base, the J end by 3 bases, with 13 bases between. The CDR3 contains 15 residues. In germline, CDR1 is SGHAT, CDR2 FQNNGV. CDR3 sequence: CASSLVPKGDYEQYF. The CDR3 nucleotides are TGTGCCAGCAGCTTAGTCCCTAAGGGGGACTACGAGCAGTACTTC.

This clonotype has just a few counts. Possible read error: a much larger clone is one base away. The chain carries TRBV14 and TRBJ1-5; 7 bases line up with TRBD1. V shed 4 bases and J 7 bases; nucleotides not matched to a gene: 4. The CDR3 has 13 residues. Germline V gives CDR1 SGHDN, CDR2 FVKESK. The CDR3 region has the DNA TGTGCCAGCAGCCTCACAGGGGAGCAGCCCCAGCATTTT. This sequence encodes CASSLTGEQPQHF.

The V call is TRBV6-5, the J call TRBJ1-2; D possibly corresponds to TRBD1 (6 bases). Germline-derived CDR1 and CDR2 are MNHEY and SVGAGI. V dropped 2 bases and J dropped 3 bases, with 13 bases sitting between them. The CDR3 totals 15 residues. The CDR3 is CASSYRAGVDYGYTF. The CDR3 bases are TGTGCCAGCAGTTACCGGGCAGGGGTCGACTATGGCTACACCTTC.

This clonotype appeared many times. CDR3 residues: CASRPSFPSSGDTGELFF. The CDR3, as DNA: TGTGCCAGCAGACCCTCCTTCCCCTCTAGCGGGGACACCGGGGAGCTGTTTTTT. This chain uses TRBV11-3 with TRBJ2-2; 9 bases map to TRBD2. The J segment lost 3 bases and the V segment lost 6 bases, leaving 14 bases of the junction unmatched. Germline V gives CDR1 SGHNT, CDR2 YENEEA. This CDR3 is 18 amino acids long.

This chain links TRBV29-1 with TRBJ1-2; no firm D call. V dropped 4 bases and J dropped 3 bases, with 12 bases sitting between them. Germline V gene lookup returns CDR1 SQVTM and CDR2 ANQGSEA. The CDR3 runs 13 residues. CDR3 nucleotide sequence: TGCAGCGTTGGATCACGGGCGGACTATGGCTACACCTTC. Protein product: CSVGSRADYGYTF. Looking up the rest from reference TRBV29-1 and TRBJ1-2 gives the full variable domain: SAVISQKPSRDICQRGTSLTIQCQVDSQVTMMFWYRQQPGQSLTLIATANQGSEATYESGFVIDKFPISRPNLTFSTLTVSNMSPEDSSIYLCSVGSRADYGYTFGSGTRLTVV.

This clonotype appeared many times. The chain couples TRBV30 to TRBJ2-7; a possible D gene is TRBD1 (6 bases). CDR3 size: 14 residues. In germline, CDR1 is GTSNPN, CDR2 SVGIG (reference sequence). V dropped 2 bases and J dropped 4 bases, with 15 bases sitting between them. The DNA for the CDR3 is TGTGCCTGGAGTTTCCAGGGGATGGGATACGAGCAGTACTTC. Protein sequence: CAWSFQGMGYEQYF.

Only a few counts were recorded for this clonotype. The chain has TRBV6-1 and TRBJ1-2; 8 positions agree with TRBD1. CDR3 length: 14 residues. The J segment lost 3 bases and the V segment lost 3 bases, leaving 3 bases of the junction unmatched. Germline CDR1 is MNHNS and CDR2 is SASEGT. CDR3 sequence: CASSEGQAYYGYTF. DNA of the CDR3: TGTGCCAGCAGTGAGGGACAGGCCTACTATGGCTACACCTTC.

This clonotype turned up a few times. The chain uses TRBV7-9 and TRBJ1-1; 7 bases agree with TRBD1. The CDR3 length is 12 residues. Germline V gene lookup returns CDR1 SEHNR and CDR2 FQNEAQ (reference sequence). V trimming: 5 bases; J trimming: 14 bases; junction bases outside the gene matches: 11. In DNA form, the CDR3 reads TGTGCCAGCAGCCAGGTCGAGAGGGGGCTCTTCTTT. Its protein is CASSQVERGLFF.

This clonotype appeared many times. The chain has TRBV3-1 and TRBJ1-1; D might be TRBD1 (6 bases). V gave up 7 bases and J gave up 1 base, with 13 bases separating them. Germline-derived CDR1 and CDR2 are LGHDT and YNNKEL (reference sequence). This CDR3 comprises 14 residues. DNA of the CDR3: TGTGCCAGCACCCGGGACAAACGGAACACTGAAGCTTTCTTT. Protein sequence: CASTRDKRNTEAFF.

The chain carries TRBV16 and TRBJ1-5; a weak D match, TRBD1 (6 bases). The CDR3 has 15 amino acids. CDR1 is KGHSY, CDR2 FQNENV, per germline. V was pared by 0 bases and J by 6 bases, with 12 bases between. The CDR3 spells CASSQSVQGIQPQHF. The CDR3 DNA follows: TGTGCCAGCAGCCAATCTGTTCAGGGGATTCAGCCCCAGCATTTT.

In its sample, this clonotype was seen many times. The CDR3 reads CASLAMGGGSGSGYTF. For the CDR3, the DNA is TGTGCCAGCCTGGCAATGGGAGGCGGCTCAGGTTCTGGCTACACCTTC. The J gene is TRBJ1-2, the V gene TRBV6-1; no reliable D call. This CDR3 is 16 amino acids long. The germline V gene encodes CDR1 MNHNS and CDR2 SASEGT. Trimming removed 8 bases from V and 7 bases from J, with 26 bases in between.

The J gene is TRBJ2-3, the V gene TRBV7-3; 13 bases fit TRBD2. V was clipped by 5 bases and J by 2 bases; unmatched bases: 7. The CDR3 has 17 amino acids. CDR1 is SGHTA and CDR2 is FQGTGA in the germline V gene. CDR3 DNA: TGTGCCAGCAGCCCGCGGACTAGCGGGGGATCCACAGATACGCAGTATTTT. It encodes CASSPRTSGGSTDTQYF.

This chain joins TRBV12-3 or TRBV12-4 and TRBJ2-3, with TRBD2 as a possible D gene (5 bases). The CDR3 consists of 14 residues. The germline V and J ends were trimmed by 3 bases and 3 bases, with 10 bases remaining between them. CDR3 amino acids: CASSLRVLTDTQYF. In nucleotides, the CDR3 is TGTGCCAGCAGTTTGAGGGTCCTGACAGATACGCAGTATTTT.

The chain couples TRBV10-3 to TRBJ1-1, with a weak D call TRBD1 (6 bases). Germline loops: CDR1 ENHRY, CDR2 SYGVKD. The CDR3 has 11 amino acids. V was pared by 6 bases and J by 4 bases, with 6 bases between. CDR3 in DNA: TGTGCCATCAGACAGGGCACTGAAGCTTTCTTT. Amino acids: CAIRQGTEAFF.

The chain couples TRBV5-1 to TRBJ2-7; TRBD2 is a possible D gene (7 bases). Germline CDR1 reads SGHRS; CDR2 reads YFSETQ. The V end was cut by 6 bases, the J end by 4 bases, with 17 bases between. The CDR3 is 14 residues long. Written as DNA, the CDR3 is TGCGCCAGCACCAATCGGGGGGCAGCGTACGAGCAGTACTTC. Amino acid sequence: CASTNRGAAYEQYF.

This chain joins TRBV5-1 and TRBJ2-5, with D tentatively TRBD1 or TRBD2 (5 bases each). The length of the CDR3 is 12 residues. With 2 bases removed from V and 4 bases from J, the gap between germline ends came to 6 bases. Per the germline V gene, CDR1 is SGHRS and CDR2 is YFSETQ. The CDR3, as DNA: TGCGCCAGCAGCTTCGGGACAGAGACCCAGTACTTC. Residues: CASSFGTETQYF. The full variable domain, with the rest looked up from reference TRBV5-1 and TRBJ2-5, is KAGVTQTPRYLIKTRGQQVTLSCSPISGHRSVSWYQQTPGQGLQFLFEYFSETQRNKGNFPGRFSGRQFSNSRSEMNVSTLELGDSALYLCASSFGTETQYFGPGTRLLVL.

This clonotype was seen at least ten times. The chain joins TRBV2 to TRBJ2-1; 10 nucleotides agree with TRBD2. Germline assignment: CDR1 SNHLY and CDR2 FYNNEI. V trimming: 6 bases; J trimming: 6 bases; junction bases outside the gene matches: 8. CDR3 length: 15 amino acids. This CDR3 reads CASSLAGGRVNEQFF. CDR3 nucleotides: TGTGCCAGCAGCTTAGCGGGGGGCAGAGTCAATGAGCAGTTCTTC.